This TCR beta chain was sequenced during a study of cytomegalovirus exposure and HLA in healthy donors. Germline CDR1 GTSNPN, CDR2 SVGIG (reference sequence). V lost 5 bases, J lost 0 bases, and 10 bases stayed unmatched. The CDR3 sequence is 16 residues long. Study results and caveats: In a later analysis, a genetic analysis reported fewer productive-TCR N-insertions in an Asian-associated ancestry cluster than the cohort average. The sole available immune exposure information was CMV serostatus.

The primer mix had 60 Vbeta and 13 Jbeta primers. Profiling relied on immunoSEQ multiplex PCR, and the TCRdb table lists in-frame clones only, not all of them. The sample yields around 200,000 clones, roughly four fifths seen once. Remarks on this clone: Its antigen is not known.

Material for sequencing was PBMCs. This TCR was sampled from a woman between 50 and 59 years old in good health and CMV-seropositive. This chain connects TRBV30 to TRBJ2-5; 9 nucleotides match TRBD2. The CDR3 sequence: CAWVRRGGLYQETQYF. The CDR3 DNA reads as TGTGCCTGGGTCCGGCGGGGGGGCCTCTACCAAGAGACCCAGTACTTC.